This T cell receptor (beta chain) is drawn from a study of siplizumab effects on memory and regulatory T cells. Study-wide results and caveats: Tregs that proliferated in siplizumab cultures did not have their suppressive function confirmed. Memory T cells appeared less diverse than naive cells, which seemed to contribute substantially to alloresponse.

Around 100,000 TCR templates per sample were assayed. TCRdb's copy holds only in-frame clones and misses some; the assay was immunoSEQ multiplex PCR. The sample lists about 120,000 clones; about 94% were seen once. Turning to this clone: Its cognate antigen is unknown.

The sequencing input was non-Treg CD4+ T cells sorted from blood. The sequence derives from a human donor in good health.

CDR3 region: CASSGGPGLYSNQPQHF. Here the CDR3 DNA reads TGTGCCAGCAGTGGGGGACCGGGACTCTATAGCAATCAGCCCCAGCATTTT. The V gene is TRBV6-1, the J gene TRBJ1-5, with D perhaps TRBD1 (5 bases). The CDR3 contains 17 residues. V lost 4 bases and J 0 bases, leaving 16 bases between the germline ends. Germline V lookup: CDR1 MNHNS, CDR2 SASEGT.